The 9 T cell receptor beta chains listed next were all sequenced from one sample in a study of cytomegalovirus exposure and HLA in healthy donors. Primers: 60 Vbeta forward and 13 Jbeta reverse. Repertoires were generated with immunoSEQ multiplex PCR, while TCRdb's copy carries only in-frame clones and drops some. Found here are fewer than 150,000 clones, 65% to 90% of them singletons; the top ten hold 1.2%. Sequencing was performed on PBMCs. These receptors were taken from a female donor in good health and CMV-seronegative.

The sample holds one count of this clone. The rearrangement links TRBV19 to TRBJ2-5, with 11 nucleotides matching TRBD1. There are 13 residues in the CDR3. Germline CDR1 is LNHDA and CDR2 is SQIVND (reference sequence). V was clipped by 6 bases and J by 5 bases; unmatched bases: 2. For the CDR3, the DNA is TGTGCCAGTAGGGACAGGGGGCGGGAGACCCAGTACTTC. It encodes CASRDRGRETQYF.

J is TRBJ2-6 and V is TRBV19, with a weak D call TRBD1 (5 bases). CDR1 is LNHDA, CDR2 SQIVND, per germline (reference sequence). This CDR3 spans 16 amino acids. V gave up 7 bases and J gave up 1 base, with 14 bases separating them. The CDR3 DNA reads as TGTGCCAGTACCAGGGTCCCCATATCTGGGGCCAACGTCCTGACTTTC. Its translation is CASTRVPISGANVLTF.

This clone was recorded only once. This chain uses TRBV7-9 with TRBJ2-7, with D possibly being TRBD1 (5 bases). The CDR3 loop spans 15 amino acids. The germline V gene encodes CDR1 SEHNR and CDR2 FQNEAQ (reference sequence). The V and J ends lost 5 bases and 0 bases respectively, with 14 bases between them. This chain's CDR3 is CASSLPRTFSYEQYF. As DNA, the CDR3 is TGTGCCAGCAGCCTACCTCGGACATTCTCCTACGAGCAGTACTTC.

The chain combines TRBV6-1 with TRBJ2-2; tentatively, D is TRBD1 (5 bases). CDR1 MNHNS and CDR2 SASEGT come from the germline V gene. This CDR3 contains 13 residues. The germline V and J ends were trimmed by 10 bases and 0 bases, with 9 bases remaining between them. The CDR3 region is CATGSSNTGELFF. CDR3 bases: TGTGCCACAGGGTCCTCGAACACCGGGGAGCTGTTTTTT.

The chain uses TRBV27 and TRBJ2-7; D may be TRBD1 (6 bases). V lost 6 bases and J lost 1, with 16 bases in between. Germline-derived CDR1 and CDR2 are MNHEY and SMNVEV (reference sequence). This CDR3 region has 15 residues. CDR3 amino acids: CASRIQGTFSYEQYF. CDR3 sequence (DNA): TGTGCCAGCAGGATACAGGGAACTTTTTCCTACGAGCAGTACTTC.

This chain links TRBV18 with TRBJ1-4, with TRBD1 identical over 11 bases. Trimming took 5 bases from V and 5 from J; bases not matched to a gene: 4. The CDR3 length is 15 residues. Germline CDR1 reads KGHSH; CDR2 reads LQKENI. The CDR3: CASSTGQGANEKLFF. The CDR3 DNA is TGTGCCAGCTCAACCGGACAGGGGGCAAATGAAAAACTGTTTTTT. Drawing the rest from reference TRBV18 and TRBJ1-4, the complete variable domain is NAGVMQNPRHLVRRRGQEARLRCSPMKGHSHVYWYRQLPEEGLKFMVYLQKENIIDESGMPKERFSAEFPKEGPSILRIQQVVRGDSAAYFCASSTGQGANEKLFFGSGTQLSVL.

The rearrangement links TRBV10-2 to TRBJ1-2, with 7 bases that match TRBD1. After removal of 3 bases from V and 14 bases from J, the junction contained 9 bases not matched to a gene. The length of the CDR3 is 12 residues. Germline V gene lookup returns CDR1 WSHSY and CDR2 SAAADI. The CDR3 DNA reads as TGCGCCAGCAGTGATGGGACAGTCGTGACTACCTTC. Its translation: CASSDGTVVTTF.

This chain uses TRBV12-5 with TRBJ1-1, with D hard to call. CDR3 size: 13 residues. V gave up 1 base and J gave up 1 base, with 4 bases separating them. Per germline, CDR1 LGHNT and CDR2 FRNRAP. CDR3 DNA sequence: TGTGCTAGTGGTTTGGACAGGAACACTGAAGCTTTCTTT. Translated: CASGLDRNTEAFF.

This chain links TRBV11-3 with TRBJ2-7; D might be TRBD2 (5 bases). Germline V lookup: CDR1 SGHNT, CDR2 YENEEA. The V gene lost 5 bases and the J gene lost 1 base, with 15 bases spanning the gap. There are 15 residues in the CDR3. CDR3 bases: TGTGCCAGCAGCCAGCCGCGGGTTTCGTCCTACGAGCAGTACTTC. This codes for CASSQPRVSSYEQYF.